The source of this TCR beta chain is a study of radiation and T cells in renal cell carcinoma. Study-wide background: Nephrectomy followed 15 Gy stereotactic body radiation by 4 weeks. Study results and limitations: No pretreatment tumor biopsies were available for baseline clonotypes.

Worth noting for this clone: What it binds is not known.

As for time point: blood 2 weeks post-SBRT. Described treatment: 15 Gy SBRT to primary tumor, nephrectomy 4 weeks later. Measured with immunoSEQ multiplex PCR; TCRdb has only the in-frame clones, and not every one. The repertoire has roughly 150,000 clones, roughly 90% of them found once; the top ten carry approximately 12%. Germline V gene lookup returns CDR1 LNHDA and CDR2 SQIVND (reference sequence). The CDR3 length is 15 residues. V was pared by 3 bases and J by 2 bases, with 13 bases between. The sequences come from blood, collected from a patient whose treatment included radiotherapy and nephrectomy. The chain combines TRBV19 with TRBJ1-2; D gene unclear. This clonotype was sampled from a woman between 50 and 59 years old with renal cell carcinoma. The CDR3, as DNA: TGTGCCAGTAGTATCGGACGCTCCGAAAACTATGGCTACACCTTC. Amino acid sequence: CASSIGRSENYGYTF.